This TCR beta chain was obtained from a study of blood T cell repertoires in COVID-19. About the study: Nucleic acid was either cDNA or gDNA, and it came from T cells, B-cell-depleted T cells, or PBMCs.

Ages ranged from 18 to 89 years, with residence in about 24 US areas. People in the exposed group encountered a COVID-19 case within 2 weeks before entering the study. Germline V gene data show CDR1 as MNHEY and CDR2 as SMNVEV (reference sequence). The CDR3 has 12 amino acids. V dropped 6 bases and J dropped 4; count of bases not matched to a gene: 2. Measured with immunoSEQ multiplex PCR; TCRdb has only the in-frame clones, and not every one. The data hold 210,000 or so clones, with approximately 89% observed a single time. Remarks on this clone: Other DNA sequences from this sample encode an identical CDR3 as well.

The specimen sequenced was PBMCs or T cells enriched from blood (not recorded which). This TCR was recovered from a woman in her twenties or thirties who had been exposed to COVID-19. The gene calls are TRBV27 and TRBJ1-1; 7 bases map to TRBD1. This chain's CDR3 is CASRTGSTEAFF. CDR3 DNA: TGTGCCAGCAGGACAGGGTCCACTGAAGCTTTCTTT.